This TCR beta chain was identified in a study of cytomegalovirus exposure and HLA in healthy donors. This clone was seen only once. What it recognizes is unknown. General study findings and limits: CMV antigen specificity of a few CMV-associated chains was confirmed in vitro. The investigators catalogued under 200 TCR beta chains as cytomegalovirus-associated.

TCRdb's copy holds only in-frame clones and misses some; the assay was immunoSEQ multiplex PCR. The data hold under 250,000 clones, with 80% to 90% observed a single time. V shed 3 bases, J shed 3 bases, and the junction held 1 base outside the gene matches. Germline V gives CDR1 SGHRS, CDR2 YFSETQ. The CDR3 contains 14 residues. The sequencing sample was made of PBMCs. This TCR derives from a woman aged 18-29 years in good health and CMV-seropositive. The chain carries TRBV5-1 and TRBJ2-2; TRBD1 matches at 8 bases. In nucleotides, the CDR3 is TGCGCCAGCAGCTCGGACAGGGACACCGGGGAGCTGTTTTTT. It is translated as CASSSDRDTGELFF.